Following are 32 T cell receptor beta chains from one sample sequenced in a study of T cells in Graves' hyperthyroidism and ophthalmopathy. It was RNA transcripts that yielded the amplified TCR beta CDR3 regions. A first-round RT-PCR of the TCR CDR3 used the HTBI primer set. Via MiXCR, TCRdb re-called the multiplex PCR reads, giving one row per CDR3 protein. The profile covers around 540,000 distinct CDR3 sequences, with about 16% appearing a single time and around 28% taken by the ten largest. The sequenced sample consisted of blood. These receptor sequences come from a woman in her thirties with Graves' ophthalmopathy.

This clonotype was found many times. The chain combines TRBV12-3 or TRBV12-4 with TRBJ2-3; D perhaps matches TRBD2 (5 bases). Trimming pared 1 base from V and 8 bases from J, leaving 16 bases between. The CDR3 is made up of 15 amino acids. As DNA, the CDR3 is TGTGCCAGCAGTTTAGGAGCGGATTTAATCGTTACGCAGTATTTT. Translated: CASSLGADLIVTQYF.

This clonotype is a singleton in its sample. A much bigger clone sits one base away, suggesting this may be a read error. The chain links TRBV7-3 to TRBJ1-1; D is perhaps TRBD1 (6 bases). This CDR3 region has 13 residues. CDR1 is SGHTA and CDR2 is FQGTGA in the germline V gene. The ends were cut back, 5 bases at V and 5 bases at J, with 12 bases in the middle. The CDR3: CASSPSGATEAFF. Written as DNA, the CDR3 is TGTGCCAGCAGCCCCTCAGGGGCGACTGAAGCTTTCTTT.

In this sample, this clonotype turned up many times. The chain combines TRBV20-1 with TRBJ2-3; D might be TRBD1 (5 bases). V gave up 3 bases and J gave up 0 bases, with 16 bases separating them. Germline V gene sequence: CDR1 DFQATT, CDR2 SNEGSKA (reference sequence). CDR3 length: 16 amino acids. CDR3 loop: CSARGPAGPSTDTQYF. CDR3 nucleotides: TGCAGTGCTAGGGGGCCCGCAGGGCCGAGCACAGATACGCAGTATTTT.

Ten or more counts support this clonotype. The J gene is TRBJ2-5, the V gene TRBV27; D perhaps matches TRBD1 (7 bases). The CDR3 sequence is 16 residues long. The germline V and J ends were trimmed by 4 bases and 4 bases, with 19 bases remaining between them. CDR1 is MNHEY and CDR2 is SMNVEV in the germline V gene (reference sequence). CDR3 residues: CASSYVPRQGGETQYF. The CDR3 nucleotides read TGTGCCAGCAGTTACGTACCCCGACAGGGAGGAGAGACCCAGTACTTC.

This clonotype was recorded a few times. J is TRBJ2-5 and V is TRBV7-2, with D tentatively TRBD2 (6 bases). In germline, CDR1 is SGHTA, CDR2 FQGNSA. V lost 9 bases and J lost 0, with 11 bases in between. The CDR3 length is 13 residues. In DNA, the CDR3 is TGTGCCAGTTTTAGCGGCGACCAAGAGACCCAGTACTTC. Protein sequence: CASFSGDQETQYF.

The rearrangement uses TRBV28 and TRBJ2-5, with 8 positions matching TRBD2. The ends lost 6 bases at V and 5 bases at J; junction bases unmatched: 14. The germline CDR1 and CDR2 sequences are MDHEN and SYDVKM. The CDR3 runs 16 residues. The chain's CDR3 is CASSPASWGGGETQYF. For the CDR3, the DNA is TGTGCCAGCAGCCCGGCAAGTTGGGGCGGGGGGGAGACCCAGTACTTC.

A few counts support this clonotype. The chain is built from TRBV6-2 or TRBV6-3 and TRBJ2-1; 8 bases align to TRBD2. The CDR3 is 14 residues long. V trimming: 6 bases; J trimming: 5 bases; junction bases outside the gene matches: 6. Looked up from germline, CDR1 is MNHEY and CDR2 is SVGEGT. CDR3 DNA: TGTGCCAGCAGATCCGGGACTAGAAACAATGAGCAGTTCTTC. This gives the protein CASRSGTRNNEQFF.

This clonotype was seen a few times. The rearrangement uses TRBV6-2 or TRBV6-3 and TRBJ1-6; maybe TRBD1 (5 bases). V lost 4 bases to trimming and J lost 8 bases, with 18 bases between them. CDR1 and CDR2 (germline): MNHEY, SVGEGT. This CDR3 region has 16 residues. As DNA, the CDR3 is TGTGCCAGCAGTTCCCCAGCCGGGACGGTCTATTCACCCCTCCACTTT. This gives the protein CASSSPAGTVYSPLHF.

Many counts were recorded for this clonotype. This sequence joins TRBV7-3 and TRBJ2-1; no definite D call. Between the trimmed V and J ends, which lost 3 bases and 0 bases, there was a span of 9 bases. Germline V gives CDR1 SGHTA, CDR2 FQGTGA. CDR3 length: 15 residues. CDR3 sequence (DNA): TGTGCCAGCAGCTTGGCTTTGAGCTCCTACAATGAGCAGTTCTTC. This gives the protein CASSLALSSYNEQFF. The whole variable domain, filled in from reference TRBV7-3 and TRBJ2-1, reads GAGVSQTPSNKVTEKGKYVELRCDPISGHTALYWYRQSLGQGPEFLIYFQGTGAADDSGLPNDRFFAVRPEGSVSTLKIQRTERGDSAVYLCASSLALSSYNEQFFGPGTRLTVL.

This clonotype was observed at least ten times. The chain combines TRBV25-1 with TRBJ1-5; tentative D call: TRBD1 (5 bases). Germline CDR1 reads MGHDK; CDR2 reads SYGVNS. This CDR3 contains 15 residues. Deletions cut 0 bases from V and 3 bases from J, with 9 bases between. CDR3 nucleotide sequence: TGTGCCAGCAGTGAATATGGGACGGTCAATCAGCCCCAGCATTTT. As protein: CASSEYGTVNQPQHF.

The rearrangement joins TRBV9 to TRBJ2-7; 11 bases match TRBD1. Germline assignment: CDR1 SGDLS and CDR2 YYNGEE. With V trimmed by 3 bases and J by 7 bases, 12 bases remained unmatched. CDR3 length equals 16 residues. The CDR3 bases are TGTGCCAGCAGCGCAGAAGGACAGGGGGCAAAGAATGAGCAGTACTTC. Its protein product is CASSAEGQGAKNEQYF.

This clonotype turned up a few times. This sequence joins TRBV15 and TRBJ2-4; no definite D call. CDR1 and CDR2 from the germline V gene are LNHNV and YYDKDF (reference sequence). The CDR3 loop spans 20 amino acids. V was shortened by 0 bases and J by 0 bases, with 21 bases between the two germline ends. The CDR3 DNA is TGTGCCACCAGCAGAGAAGACATTAACATAAGGAAACTAGCCAAAAACATTCAGTACTTC. Translating gives CATSREDINIRKLAKNIQYF.

To note about this clonotype: A much larger clone differs from this one at a single base, so this may be a read error. CDR3 sequence reads: CASSLKQGGNQPQHF. The CDR3 DNA follows: TGTGCCAGCAGTCTCAAACAGGGGGGCAATCAGCCCCAGCATTTT. This chain joins TRBV28 and TRBJ1-5, with 8 positions matching TRBD1. Trimming at V came to 5 bases and at J to 2 bases, leaving 5 bases not matched to a gene. Germline CDR1 reads MDHEN; CDR2 reads SYDVKM. This CDR3 has 15 residues. Using reference TRBV28 and TRBJ1-5 for the parts outside the CDR3, the full variable domain is DVKVTQSSRYLVKRTGEKVFLECVQDMDHENMFWYRQDPGLGLRLIYFSYDVKMKEKGDIPEGYSVSREKKERFSLILESASTNQTSMYLCASSLKQGGNQPQHFGDGTRLSIL.

This clonotype was observed at least ten times. This chain links TRBV30 with TRBJ2-7; the match to TRBD2 covers 8 bases. CDR3 length: 16 amino acids. With 3 bases clipped from V and 3 bases from J, the junction kept 13 bases outside the gene matches. Germline assignment: CDR1 GTSNPN and CDR2 SVGIG (reference sequence). In DNA form, the CDR3 reads TGTGCCTGGAGATCGTTAGCGGGACTTTCCCACTACGAGCAGTACTTC. It specifies CAWRSLAGLSHYEQYF.

The V call is TRBV7-8, the J call TRBJ2-5; the D is unclear. Trimming cost V 4 bases and J 5 bases, with 8 bases left between them. Germline V gene sequence: CDR1 SGHVS, CDR2 FQNEAQ. The CDR3 contains 12 residues. The CDR3 reads CASSSIDETQYF. CDR3 nucleotides: TGTGCCAGCAGCTCTATTGATGAGACCCAGTACTTC.

This clonotype was seen only a few times. The V gene is TRBV29-1, the J gene TRBJ1-1; the D is unclear. Germline V lookup: CDR1 SQVTM, CDR2 ANQGSEA. This CDR3 has 10 residues. Trimming shortened V by 6 bases and J by 5 bases, and 7 bases separated the two germline ends. Written as DNA, the CDR3 is TGCAGCGTCGGGAGAACTGAAGCTTTCTTT. Translated, it gives CSVGRTEAFF.

This clonotype was detected ten times or more. The V and J genes are TRBV5-5 and TRBJ2-3; D is ambiguous. The germline gives CDR1 SGHKS, CDR2 YYEKEE (reference sequence). The CDR3 is made up of 13 amino acids. The ends were cut back, 4 bases at V and 3 bases at J, with 9 bases in the middle. CDR3 sequence reads: CASSLTLTDTQYF. The CDR3 bases are TGTGCCAGCAGCCTGACTTTAACAGATACGCAGTATTTT. The full variable domain, its missing parts supplied by reference TRBV5-5 and TRBJ2-3, is DAGVTQSPTHLIKTRGQQVTLRCSPISGHKSVSWYQQVLGQGPQFIFQYYEKEERGRGNFPDRFSARQFPNYSSELNVNALLLGDSALYLCASSLTLTDTQYFGPGTRLTVL.

This chain uses TRBV6-1 with TRBJ1-5; D not resolved. This CDR3 region has 13 residues. Looked up from germline, CDR1 is MNHNS and CDR2 is SASEGT. V was trimmed by 0 bases and J by 5 bases, leaving 5 bases between them. The chain's CDR3 is CASSEALHQPQHF. The CDR3 region has the DNA TGTGCCAGCAGTGAAGCCCTCCATCAGCCCCAGCATTTT.

This clonotype has a handful of counts. The V and J genes are TRBV6-5 and TRBJ2-3, with D hard to call. The CDR3 loop spans 15 amino acids. Trimming took 0 bases from V and 5 from J, leaving 12 bases between them. Germline assignment: CDR1 MNHEY and CDR2 SVGAGI. DNA for the CDR3: TGTGCCAGCAGTTACTCGAAAGTGGGGAAAGATACGCAGTATTTT. Its translation is CASSYSKVGKDTQYF.

The chain links TRBV10-1 to TRBJ2-3; D not resolved. Deletions cut 4 bases from V and 4 bases from J, with 18 bases between. Germline CDR1 is WNHNN and CDR2 is SYGVQD (reference sequence). The CDR3 covers 16 residues. The CDR3 region has the DNA TGCGCCAGCAGTGGCGTGGACGGGCGTCAAGCAGATACGCAGTATTTT. Translation: CASSGVDGRQADTQYF.

With respect to this clonotype: The junction departs from the called germline gene at one end, perhaps through a read error. The gene calls are TRBV5-1 and TRBJ2-2; 7 nucleotides agree with TRBD1. This CDR3 comprises 15 residues. CDR1 is SGHRS, CDR2 YFSETQ, per germline. CDR3: CASLPGQKNTGELSF. CDR3 DNA: TGCGCCAGTCTACCGGGACAGAAAAACACCGGGGAGCTGTCTTTT.

As concerns this clonotype: A junction boundary mismatches the germline segment, possibly from a read error. The chain joins TRBV5-1 to TRBJ2-7; D uncertain. In germline, CDR1 is SGHRS, CDR2 YFSETQ. The CDR3 spans 16 residues. CDR3: CASNLDYQPKVYEQYF. Written as DNA, the CDR3 is TGCGCCAGCAACTTGGATTACCAGCCCAAGGTCTACGAGCAGTACTTC. Using reference TRBV5-1 and TRBJ2-7 for the parts outside the CDR3, the full variable domain is KAGVTQTPRYLIKTRGQQVTLSCSPISGHRSVSWYQQTPGQGLQFLFEYFSETQRNKGNFPGRFSGRQFSNSRSEMNVSTLELGDSALYLCASNLDYQPKVYEQYFGPGTRLTVT.

This clonotype has only a few counts. V gene TRBV24-1 combines with J gene TRBJ2-4; D might be TRBD1 (5 bases). Germline loops: CDR1 KGHDR, CDR2 SFDVKD. This CDR3 spans 14 amino acids. V dropped 7 bases and J dropped 7 bases, with 16 bases sitting between them. The CDR3 coding sequence is TGTGCCACCAGCGTCGATGGGGCCGAGAACATTCAGTACTTC. Translating gives CATSVDGAENIQYF.

In its sample, this clonotype was seen many times. The chain combines TRBV7-9 with TRBJ2-7; TRBD1 or TRBD2 may be the D gene (6 bases each). Trimming removed 3 bases at V and 6 bases at J, with 15 bases between. The CDR3 covers 14 residues. CDR1 and CDR2 from the germline V gene are SEHNR and FQNEAQ (reference sequence). CDR3 nucleotides: TGTGCCAGCAGCTTTCTCGCAGGGGACTCCGAGCAGTACTTC. Its translation: CASSFLAGDSEQYF.

The chain has TRBV30 and TRBJ2-7; D is ambiguous. Per germline, CDR1 GTSNPN and CDR2 SVGIG (reference sequence). This CDR3 comprises 19 residues. Trimming shortened V by 0 bases and J by 4 bases, and 28 bases separated the two germline ends. This chain's CDR3 is CAWSVPRLTEESFFYEQYF. For the CDR3, the DNA is TGTGCCTGGAGTGTACCCCGGCTCACTGAGGAATCTTTCTTTTACGAGCAGTACTTC.

CDR3: CASSLRQVDEQYF. The CDR3 DNA is TGTGCCAGCAGTTTGAGGCAGGTTGACGAGCAGTACTTC. The rearrangement uses TRBV12-3 or TRBV12-4 and TRBJ2-7; D unclear. The ends were cut back, 3 bases at V and 5 bases at J, with 11 bases in the middle. This CDR3 has 13 residues.

The V gene is TRBV30, the J gene TRBJ2-5; D gene ambiguous. The CDR3 length is 10 residues. Germline V gene data show CDR1 as GTSNPN and CDR2 as SVGIG (reference sequence). V dropped 2 bases and J dropped 5 bases, with 3 bases sitting between them. The CDR3 bases are TGTGCCTGGAGTATTGAGACCCAGTACTTC. Translation: CAWSIETQYF.

This clonotype has ten or more counts. This sequence joins TRBV28 and TRBJ2-3; D possibly uses TRBD1 or TRBD2 (5 bases each). V shed 6 bases and J shed 0 bases, with 28 bases lying between them. The CDR3 runs 20 residues. Germline V gene sequence: CDR1 MDHEN, CDR2 SYDVKM. This CDR3 reads CASRLLLGTDPGSSTDTQYF. The CDR3 nucleotides read TGTGCCAGCAGGCTTCTCCTCGGGACGGACCCGGGGTCTAGCACAGATACGCAGTATTTT.

V is TRBV7-2 and J is TRBJ2-7; D uncertain. V shed 4 bases and J shed 7 bases, with 14 bases lying between them. The CDR3 is made up of 13 amino acids. Germline lookup yields CDR1 SGHTA and CDR2 FQGNSA. The CDR3 sequence: CASSSGPVWEQYF. The CDR3 nucleotides read TGTGCCAGCAGCTCCGGACCTGTCTGGGAGCAGTACTTC.

The CDR3 DNA reads TGTGCCAGTAGCAAGACAGTCTTCTCCTACAATGAGCAGTTCTTC. It yields the protein CASSKTVFSYNEQFF. The chain uses TRBV19 and TRBJ2-1; tentative D call: TRBD1 (5 bases). V was clipped by 6 bases and J by 0 bases, with 12 bases between them. CDR1 is LNHDA and CDR2 is SQIVND in the germline V gene (reference sequence). The CDR3 sequence is 15 residues long. Full variable domain (missing parts from reference TRBV19 and TRBJ2-1): DGGITQSPKYLFRKEGQNVTLSCEQNLNHDAMYWYRQDPGQGLRLIYYSQIVNDFQKGDIAEGYSVSREKKESFPLTVTSAQKNPTAFYLCASSKTVFSYNEQFFGPGTRLTVL.

This clonotype was detected many times. The CDR3 DNA reads TGTGCCTTTGACAGGCTTTGGGATACGCAGTATTTT. Translating gives CAFDRLWDTQYF. The rearrangement links TRBV30 to TRBJ2-3; TRBD1 is a possible D gene (6 bases). Deletions cut 7 bases from V and 6 bases from J, with 14 bases between. The CDR3 runs to 12 residues. CDR1 is GTSNPN, CDR2 SVGIG, per germline (reference sequence).

The sample holds many counts of this clonotype. The rearrangement links TRBV12-3 or TRBV12-4 to TRBJ2-3; 8 nucleotides match TRBD1. V shed 0 bases, J shed 0 bases, and the junction held 2 bases outside the gene matches. The CDR3 extends over 16 amino acids. The CDR3 nucleotides read TGTGCCAGCAGTTTAGCGCGGGACAGGAGCACAGATACGCAGTATTTT. This encodes CASSLARDRSTDTQYF.